The 30 T cell receptor beta chains presented below share a single source sample, sequenced in a study of regulatory T cells in long-lasting Graves disease. Time point here: newly diagnosed GD, antithyroid drugs for less than 3 months. Scientists built the TCR library using RNA that was extracted from PBMCs. HTBI primers from iRepertoire and Arm-PCR of CDR3 regions yielded the TCR beta libraries. TCRdb reprocessed the multiplex PCR reads via MiXCR and lists one record per CDR3 protein. The sample lists about 300,000 distinct CDR3 sequences; about a sixth were seen once. The sample was peripheral blood mononuclear cells (PBMCs), taken at new diagnosis, from a patient treated with antithyroid drugs. These receptors all stem from a female donor with Graves disease.

This clonotype appeared many times. This chain links TRBV20-1 with TRBJ2-3; TRBD2 aligns across 7 bases. V dropped 6 bases and J dropped 4; count of bases not matched to a gene: 10. Germline V gives CDR1 DFQATT, CDR2 SNEGSKA (reference sequence). The CDR3 is 14 residues long. CDR3 in DNA: TGCAGTGCCTTGCGGGGGACGTTGGCAGATACGCAGTATTTT. This translates into CSALRGTLADTQYF.

A few counts support this clonotype. CDR3 loop: CASSRAGIQYF. Written as DNA, the CDR3 is TGTGCCAGCAGCCGCGCCGGCATTCAGTACTTC. The genes are TRBV6-2 or TRBV6-3 and TRBJ2-4; D is unclear. The CDR3 has 11 residues. Germline values: CDR1 MNHEY, CDR2 SVGEGT. V shed 6 bases and J shed 9 bases, with 9 bases lying between them.

This clonotype was detected a few times. The rearrangement joins TRBV15 to TRBJ2-1, with TRBD1 matching over 9 bases. Germline V gives CDR1 LNHNV, CDR2 YYDKDF (reference sequence). This CDR3 is built from 14 residues. V shed 5 bases and J 9 bases; nucleotides not matched to a gene: 8. CDR3 amino acids: CATSPNRGQVEQFF. CDR3 sequence (DNA): TGTGCCACCAGCCCAAACAGGGGGCAGGTTGAGCAGTTCTTC.

The chain has TRBV19 and TRBJ2-1; D uncertain. Trimming removed 6 bases at V and 0 bases at J, with 6 bases between. Germline V gene sequence: CDR1 LNHDA, CDR2 SQIVND (reference sequence). The CDR3 spans 13 residues. CDR3 sequence: CASRASSYNEQFF. The CDR3 coding sequence is TGTGCCAGTAGGGCGAGCTCCTACAATGAGCAGTTCTTC.

Many counts were recorded for this clonotype. The V call is TRBV6-2 or TRBV6-3, the J call TRBJ2-3; 9 nucleotides agree with TRBD1. Per the germline V gene, CDR1 is MNHEY and CDR2 is SVGEGT. This CDR3 has 15 amino acids. V lost 2 bases and J lost 3; bases outside the gene matches: 3. CDR3 in amino acids: CASSYGTGWTDTQYF. The CDR3 DNA follows: TGTGCCAGCAGTTACGGGACAGGGTGGACAGATACGCAGTATTTT.

This clonotype appeared many times. The J gene is TRBJ2-7, the V gene TRBV7-9, with 12 bases matching TRBD2. CDR3 size: 16 residues. Trimming at V came to 3 bases and at J to 7 bases, leaving 10 bases not matched to a gene. CDR1 is SEHNR, CDR2 FQNEAQ, per germline (reference sequence). In nucleotides, the CDR3 is TGTGCCAGCAGCTTCCTAGCGGGAGGGCCGGGTTTGGAGCAGTACTTC. Residues: CASSFLAGGPGLEQYF.

In regard to this clonotype: A much bigger clone sits one base away, suggesting this may be a read error. The rearrangement joins TRBV9 to TRBJ2-7; 8 nucleotides match TRBD2. Germline loops: CDR1 SGDLS, CDR2 YYNGEE. This CDR3 comprises 15 residues. CDR3 sequence: CASSPGWSGSYEHYF. Written as DNA, the CDR3 is TGTGCCAGCAGCCCCGGGTGGAGCGGGAGTTACGAGCACTACTTC.

This clonotype was observed many times. The rearrangement uses TRBV5-1 and TRBJ2-1; D might be TRBD1 (5 bases). V was trimmed by 5 bases and J by 5 bases, leaving 14 bases between them. The CDR3 sequence is 14 residues long. The germline CDR1 and CDR2 sequences are SGHRS and YFSETQ. CDR3 in DNA: TGCGCCAGCAGTTTAGGACACCTAGACAATGAGCAGTTCTTC. The encoded protein is CASSLGHLDNEQFF. The full variable domain, with the rest looked up from reference TRBV5-1 and TRBJ2-1, is KAGVTQTPRYLIKTRGQQVTLSCSPISGHRSVSWYQQTPGQGLQFLFEYFSETQRNKGNFPGRFSGRQFSNSRSEMNVSTLELGDSALYLCASSLGHLDNEQFFGPGTRLTVL.

The genes are TRBV28 and TRBJ2-1, with 13 bases identical to TRBD2. The germline V gene encodes CDR1 MDHEN and CDR2 SYDVKM. V lost 0 bases, J lost 4 bases, and 6 bases stayed unmatched. This CDR3 has 18 amino acids. The CDR3 region has the DNA TGTGCCAGCAGTTTATGGACTGGACTAGCGGGAGATTACAATGAGCAGTTCTTC. Its protein product is CASSLWTGLAGDYNEQFF.

This clonotype was observed at least ten times. A single base separates this from a much larger clone, so it may be a read error. The conserved phenylalanine or tryptophan is not found at the CDR3 terminus, so this likely reflects a read error. The CDR3 DNA follows: TGTGCCAGCGCCGGGACCGAGGTTAGGCCGCAGTACCTC. As protein: CASAGTEVRPQYL. V usage is TRBV2 and J usage is TRBJ2-7; D is tentatively TRBD1 or TRBD2 (5 bases each). The germline V and J ends were trimmed by 8 bases and 9 bases, with 20 bases remaining between them. This CDR3 contains 13 residues. Germline V gene sequence: CDR1 SNHLY, CDR2 FYNNEI.

This clonotype showed up just a few times. The chain is built from TRBV27 and TRBJ2-7, with D maybe TRBD2 (5 bases). The CDR3 sequence is 15 residues long. The V end lost 6 bases, the J end lost 2 bases, and 17 bases lay between the germline ends. Per germline, CDR1 MNHEY and CDR2 SMNVEV (reference sequence). The CDR3 reads CASSGEGLQPYEQYF. The CDR3, as DNA: TGTGCCAGCAGCGGCGAGGGCCTCCAACCCTACGAGCAGTACTTC.

This clonotype showed up just a few times. The rearrangement uses TRBV5-4 and TRBJ1-1, with 7 bases fitting TRBD1. This CDR3 spans 15 amino acids. Germline V CDR1 and CDR2: SGHNT, YYREEE (reference sequence). The junction had 7 bases not matched to a gene; V was cut back by 4 bases and J by 1 base. CDR3 sequence reads: CASSLGTVENTEAFF. The CDR3 DNA follows: TGTGCCAGCAGCCTCGGGACAGTCGAGAACACTGAAGCTTTCTTT. The variable domain in full, completed from reference TRBV5-4 and TRBJ1-1, reads ETGVTQSPTHLIKTRGQQVTLRCSSQSGHNTVSWYQQALGQGPQFIFQYYREEENGRGNFPPRFSGLQFPNYSSELNVNALELDDSALYLCASSLGTVENTEAFFGQGTRLTVV.

The genes are TRBV9 and TRBJ2-3; the D is unclear. The CDR3 length is 14 residues. Trimming stripped 4 bases from V and 5 bases from J, with 14 bases between. From germline, CDR1 is SGDLS and CDR2 YYNGEE. The CDR3 is CASSPRQERDTQYF. CDR3 sequence (DNA): TGTGCCAGCAGCCCCCGCCAAGAAAGAGATACGCAGTATTTT.

This clonotype turned up a few times. The rearrangement uses TRBV11-3 and TRBJ2-6; D not resolved. The V end lost 2 bases, the J end lost 3 bases, and 8 bases lay between the germline ends. The length of the CDR3 is 15 residues. Looked up from germline, CDR1 is SGHNT and CDR2 is YENEEA. The CDR3 region has the DNA TGTGCCAGCAGCTTACTAGTTTTTGGGGCCAACGTCCTGACTTTC. It yields the protein CASSLLVFGANVLTF.

The chain couples TRBV6-1 to TRBJ1-6; tentatively, D is TRBD1 (5 bases). This CDR3 is built from 14 residues. Per the germline V gene, CDR1 is MNHNS and CDR2 is SASEGT. Trimming pared 7 bases from V and 10 bases from J, leaving 17 bases between. The CDR3 spells CASTIDRAVSPLHF. The CDR3, as DNA: TGTGCCAGCACTATCGACAGAGCGGTGTCACCCCTCCACTTT.

In its sample, this clonotype was seen many times. The chain uses TRBV11-2 and TRBJ2-1, with D maybe TRBD2 (6 bases). There are 16 residues in the CDR3. The V end lost 1 base, the J end lost 2 bases, and 12 bases lay between the germline ends. CDR1 and CDR2 (germline): SGHAT, FQNNGV. CDR3 sequence: CASSLAGVETYNEQFF. CDR3 in DNA: TGTGCCAGCAGCTTAGCGGGAGTAGAGACCTACAATGAGCAGTTCTTC. Looking up the rest from reference TRBV11-2 and TRBJ2-1 gives the full variable domain: EAGVAQSPRYKIIEKRQSVAFWCNPISGHATLYWYQQILGQGPKLLIQFQNNGVVDDSQLPKDRFSAERLKGVDSTLKIQPAKLEDSAVYLCASSLAGVETYNEQFFGPGTRLTVL.

The table lists this clonotype with many counts. The genes are TRBV12-3 or TRBV12-4 and TRBJ2-3; TRBD2 might be the D (6 bases). Trimming took off 5 bases at V and 6 bases at J, with 18 bases between the two ends. This CDR3 comprises 15 residues. The DNA for the CDR3 is TGTGCCAGCAGTCCTCTAGCGTGGGATTCGGATACGCAGTATTTT. Translated: CASSPLAWDSDTQYF.

This clonotype was seen a handful of times. The chain has TRBV20-1 and TRBJ1-5; maybe TRBD1 (6 bases). The CDR3 has 15 amino acids. V gave up 4 bases and J gave up 3 bases, with 16 bases separating them. CDR1 and CDR2 (germline): DFQATT, SNEGSKA (reference sequence). Here the CDR3 reads CSAITWDKPNQPQHF. Here the CDR3 DNA reads TGCAGTGCTATAACTTGGGACAAACCCAATCAGCCCCAGCATTTT.

This clonotype has at least ten counts. This chain connects TRBV12-5 to TRBJ2-7; TRBD2 is a possible D gene (5 bases). Germline V lookup: CDR1 LGHNT, CDR2 FRNRAP. CDR3 length equals 13 residues. The ends were cut back, 7 bases at V and 4 bases at J, with 14 bases in the middle. CDR3 sequence reads: CASALGIQYEQYF. The CDR3 DNA sequence: TGTGCTAGTGCACTCGGGATCCAGTACGAGCAGTACTTC.

J is TRBJ1-3 and V is TRBV30; perhaps TRBD1 as D (6 bases). This CDR3 contains 17 residues. V lost 5 bases and J 1 base, leaving 21 bases between the germline ends. Germline loops: CDR1 GTSNPN, CDR2 SVGIG (reference sequence). DNA of the CDR3: TGTGCCTGGGGCTTGGGGGCGGCGAGTATTTCTGGAAACACCATATATTTT. This translates into CAWGLGAASISGNTIYF.

This clonotype was picked up a small number of times. CDR3: CASTFSGTSGTTDTQYF. The CDR3 DNA reads TGTGCCAGCACCTTTTCGGGGACTAGCGGGACCACAGATACGCAGTATTTT. V usage is TRBV9 and J usage is TRBJ2-3, with TRBD2 matching over 13 bases. This CDR3 spans 17 amino acids. The V and J ends lost 6 bases and 2 bases, in that order; junction bases with no gene match: 9. CDR1 is SGDLS and CDR2 is YYNGEE in the germline V gene.

The sample holds many counts of this clonotype. The V gene is TRBV12-3 or TRBV12-4, the J gene TRBJ2-5; D gene unclear. This CDR3 comprises 15 residues. V was trimmed by 6 bases and J by 2 bases, leaving 16 bases between them. The CDR3 nucleotides read TGTGCCAGCAGAGCCAACCCGGGTCCACAAGAGACCCAGTACTTC. Encoded protein: CASRANPGPQETQYF.

This clonotype was observed a handful of times. This sequence joins TRBV5-6 and TRBJ2-2, with D tentatively TRBD2 (5 bases). This CDR3 is built from 15 residues. The V gene's germline CDR1 is SGHDT and CDR2 YYEEEE. V was clipped by 0 bases and J by 1 base, with 7 bases between them. This chain's CDR3 is CASSLGEGNTGELFF. Here the CDR3 DNA reads TGTGCCAGCAGCTTGGGAGAGGGGAACACCGGGGAGCTGTTTTTT.

The table lists this clonotype with many counts. The genes are TRBV27 and TRBJ1-2; no definite D call. V was cut by 0 bases and J by 4 bases, with 9 bases left in between. The germline gives CDR1 MNHEY, CDR2 SMNVEV (reference sequence). CDR3 length: 14 residues. The CDR3: CASSLSAAGYGYTF. In DNA form, the CDR3 reads TGTGCCAGCAGTTTATCTGCGGCCGGCTATGGCTACACCTTC.

Many counts were recorded for this clonotype. The chain uses TRBV27 and TRBJ2-7, with 8 bases lining up with TRBD1. The CDR3 totals 14 residues. Germline V gene sequence: CDR1 MNHEY, CDR2 SMNVEV (reference sequence). V dropped 5 bases and J dropped 2; count of bases not matched to a gene: 5. The CDR3 sequence is CASSQATGAYEQYF. For the CDR3, the DNA is TGTGCCAGCAGTCAAGCGACAGGGGCCTACGAGCAGTACTTC.

This clonotype was seen at least ten times. The gene calls are TRBV6-1 and TRBJ2-1; weak D call: TRBD1 (6 bases). The CDR3 spans 12 residues. The germline CDR1 and CDR2 sequences are MNHNS and SASEGT. V was trimmed by 4 bases and J by 6 bases, leaving 7 bases between them. CDR3 amino acids: CASSGQVNEQFF. The CDR3 DNA follows: TGTGCCAGCAGTGGACAGGTCAATGAGCAGTTCTTC.

This clonotype was picked up many times. This chain links TRBV6-2 or TRBV6-3 with TRBJ1-4; maybe TRBD1 (6 bases). Germline-derived CDR1 and CDR2 are MNHEY and SVGEGT. V gave up 5 bases and J gave up 7 bases, with 14 bases separating them. This CDR3 region has 14 residues. This chain's CDR3 is CASSHTRDIEKLFF. In DNA, the CDR3 is TGTGCCAGCAGTCACACCCGGGACATTGAAAAACTGTTTTTT.

Many counts were recorded for this clonotype. This chain links TRBV12-3 or TRBV12-4 with TRBJ2-1; no definite D call. This CDR3 has 12 amino acids. V dropped 7 bases and J dropped 3 bases, with 7 bases sitting between them. Written as DNA, the CDR3 is TGTGCCAGCATGGGCCACTACAATGAGCAGTTCTTC. This translates into CASMGHYNEQFF.

This clonotype occurred many times. CDR3 sequence (DNA): TGTGCCAGCAGCCAGGGGGGGACAGGGGTCGTCTATGGCTACACCTTC. Translated, it gives CASSQGGTGVVYGYTF. The chain carries TRBV3-1 and TRBJ1-2, with 10 positions matching TRBD1. The J segment lost 4 bases and the V segment lost 3 bases, leaving 8 bases of the junction unmatched. Germline CDR1 reads LGHDT; CDR2 reads YNNKEL (reference sequence). This CDR3 has 16 amino acids.

This clonotype was detected many times. V and J are TRBV2 and TRBJ1-4; no clear D. Trimming removed 8 bases from V and 8 bases from J, with 12 bases in between. CDR3 size: 12 residues. Germline CDR1 and CDR2: SNHLY and FYNNEI. CDR3 in DNA: TGTGCCAGCGGATCAAACTGGGAAAAACTGTTTTTT. This sequence encodes CASGSNWEKLFF.